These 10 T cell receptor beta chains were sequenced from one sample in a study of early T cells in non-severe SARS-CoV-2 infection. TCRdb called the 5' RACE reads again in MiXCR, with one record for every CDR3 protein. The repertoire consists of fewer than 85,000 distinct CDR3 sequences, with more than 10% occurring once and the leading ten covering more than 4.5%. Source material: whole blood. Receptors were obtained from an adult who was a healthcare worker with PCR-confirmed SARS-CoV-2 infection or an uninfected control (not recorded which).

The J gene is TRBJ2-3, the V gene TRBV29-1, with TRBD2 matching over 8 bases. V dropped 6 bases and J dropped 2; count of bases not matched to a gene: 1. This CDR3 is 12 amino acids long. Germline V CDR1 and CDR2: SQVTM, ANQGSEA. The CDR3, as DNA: TGCAGCGTACTAGCGGCCACAGATACGCAGTATTTT. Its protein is CSVLAATDTQYF.

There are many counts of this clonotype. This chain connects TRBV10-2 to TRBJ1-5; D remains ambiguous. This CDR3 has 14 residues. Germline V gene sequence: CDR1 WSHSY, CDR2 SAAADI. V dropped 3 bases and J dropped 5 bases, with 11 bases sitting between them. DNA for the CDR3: TGCGCCAGCAGTGAAGGTTGGCAGTATCAGCCCCAGCATTTT. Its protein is CASSEGWQYQPQHF.

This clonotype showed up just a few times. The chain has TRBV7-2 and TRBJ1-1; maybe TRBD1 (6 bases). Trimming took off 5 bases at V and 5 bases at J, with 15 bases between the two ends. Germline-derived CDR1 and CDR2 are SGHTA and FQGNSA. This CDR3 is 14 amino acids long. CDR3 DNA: TGTGCCAGCAGCGCGTGGGGGGCTCAGACTGAAGCTTTCTTT. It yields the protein CASSAWGAQTEAFF.

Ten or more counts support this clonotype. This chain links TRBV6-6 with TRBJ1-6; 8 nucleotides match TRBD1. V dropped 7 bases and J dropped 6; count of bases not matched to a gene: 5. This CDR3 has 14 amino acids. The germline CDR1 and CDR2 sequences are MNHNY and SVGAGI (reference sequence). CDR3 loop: CASNRQGINSPLHF. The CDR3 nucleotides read TGTGCCAGCAATCGACAGGGGATTAATTCACCCCTCCACTTT.

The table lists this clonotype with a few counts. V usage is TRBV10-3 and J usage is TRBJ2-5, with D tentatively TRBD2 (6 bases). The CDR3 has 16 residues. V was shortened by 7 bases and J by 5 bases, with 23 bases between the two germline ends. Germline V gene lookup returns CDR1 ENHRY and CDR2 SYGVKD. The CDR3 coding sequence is TGTGCCATCAAATCCGACGGAAAGGGCGGAGGGGAGACCCAGTACTTC. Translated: CAIKSDGKGGGETQYF.

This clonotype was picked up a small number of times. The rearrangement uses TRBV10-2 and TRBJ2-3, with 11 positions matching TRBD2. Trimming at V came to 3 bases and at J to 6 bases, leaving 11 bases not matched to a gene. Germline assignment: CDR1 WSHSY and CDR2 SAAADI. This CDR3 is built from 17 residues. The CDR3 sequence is CASSDGLAGGISDTQYF. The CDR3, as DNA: TGCGCCAGCAGTGATGGGCTAGCGGGGGGTATCTCGGATACGCAGTATTTT.

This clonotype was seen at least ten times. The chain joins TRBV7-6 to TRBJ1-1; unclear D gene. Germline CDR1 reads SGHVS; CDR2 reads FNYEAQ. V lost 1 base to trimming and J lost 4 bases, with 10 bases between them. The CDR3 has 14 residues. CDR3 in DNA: TGTGCCAGCAGCTTAGTCTTTGGAGTCACTGAAGCTTTCTTT. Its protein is CASSLVFGVTEAFF. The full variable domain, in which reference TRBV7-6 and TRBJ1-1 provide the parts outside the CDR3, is GAGVSQSPRYKVTKRGQDVALRCDPISGHVSLYWYRQALGQGPEFLTYFNYEAQQDKSGLPNDRFSAERPEGSISTLTIQRTEQRDSAMYRCASSLVFGVTEAFFGQGTRLTVV.

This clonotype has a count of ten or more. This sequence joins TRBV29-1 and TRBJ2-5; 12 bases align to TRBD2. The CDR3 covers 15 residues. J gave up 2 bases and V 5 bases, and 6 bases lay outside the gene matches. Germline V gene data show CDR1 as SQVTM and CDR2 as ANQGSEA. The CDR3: CSVQRLAGVQETQYF. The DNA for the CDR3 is TGCAGCGTTCAAAGACTAGCGGGGGTACAAGAGACCCAGTACTTC.

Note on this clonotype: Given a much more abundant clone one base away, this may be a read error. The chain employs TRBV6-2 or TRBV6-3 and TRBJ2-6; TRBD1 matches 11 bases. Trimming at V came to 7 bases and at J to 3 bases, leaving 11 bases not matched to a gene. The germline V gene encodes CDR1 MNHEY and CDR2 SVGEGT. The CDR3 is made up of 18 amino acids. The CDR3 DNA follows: TGTGCCAGCAACAGAGTCGGACAGGGGGCAATTGGGGCCAACGTCCTGACTTTC. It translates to CASNRVGQGAIGANVLTF.

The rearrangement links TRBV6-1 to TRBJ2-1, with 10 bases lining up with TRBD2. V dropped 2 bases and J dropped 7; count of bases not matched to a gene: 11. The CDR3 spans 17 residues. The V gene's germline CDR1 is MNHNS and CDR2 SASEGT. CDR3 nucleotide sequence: TGTGCCAGCAGTGAACGACGTGGCCCTAGCGGGAGTAATGAGCAGTTCTTC. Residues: CASSERRGPSGSNEQFF.